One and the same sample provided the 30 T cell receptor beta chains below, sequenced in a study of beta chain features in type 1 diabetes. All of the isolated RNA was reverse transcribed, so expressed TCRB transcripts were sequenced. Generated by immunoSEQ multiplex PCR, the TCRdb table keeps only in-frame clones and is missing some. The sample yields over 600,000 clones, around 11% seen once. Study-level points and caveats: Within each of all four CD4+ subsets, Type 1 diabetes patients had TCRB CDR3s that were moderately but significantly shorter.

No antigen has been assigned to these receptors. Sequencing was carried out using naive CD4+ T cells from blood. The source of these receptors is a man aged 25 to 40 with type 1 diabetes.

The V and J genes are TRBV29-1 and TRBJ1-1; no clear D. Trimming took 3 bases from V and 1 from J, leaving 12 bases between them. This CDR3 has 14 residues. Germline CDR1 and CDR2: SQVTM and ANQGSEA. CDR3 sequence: CSVEETGSNTEAFF. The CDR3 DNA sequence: TGCAGCGTTGAGGAGACCGGGTCGAACACTGAAGCTTTCTTT.

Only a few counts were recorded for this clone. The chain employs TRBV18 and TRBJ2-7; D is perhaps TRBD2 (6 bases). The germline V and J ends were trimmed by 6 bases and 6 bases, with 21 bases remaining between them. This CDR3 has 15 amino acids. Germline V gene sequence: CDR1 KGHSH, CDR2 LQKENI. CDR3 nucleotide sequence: TGTGCCAGCTCGCCGATTACATCGGGGGATGGCGAGCAGTACTTC. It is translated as CASSPITSGDGEQYF.

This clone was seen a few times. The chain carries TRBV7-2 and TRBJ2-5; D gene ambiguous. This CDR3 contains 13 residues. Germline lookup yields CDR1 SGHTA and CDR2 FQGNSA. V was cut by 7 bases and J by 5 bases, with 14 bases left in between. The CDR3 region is CASTSSSAETQYF. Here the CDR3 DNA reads TGTGCCAGCACCTCATCATCCGCCGAGACCCAGTACTTC.

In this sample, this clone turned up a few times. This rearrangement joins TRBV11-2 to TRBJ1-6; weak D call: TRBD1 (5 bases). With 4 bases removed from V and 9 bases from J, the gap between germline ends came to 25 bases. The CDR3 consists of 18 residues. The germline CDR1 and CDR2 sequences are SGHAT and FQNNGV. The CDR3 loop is CASSYGFSTASVSSPLHF. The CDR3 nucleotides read TGTGCCAGCAGCTACGGTTTTTCGACAGCCTCAGTCAGTTCACCCCTCCACTTT.

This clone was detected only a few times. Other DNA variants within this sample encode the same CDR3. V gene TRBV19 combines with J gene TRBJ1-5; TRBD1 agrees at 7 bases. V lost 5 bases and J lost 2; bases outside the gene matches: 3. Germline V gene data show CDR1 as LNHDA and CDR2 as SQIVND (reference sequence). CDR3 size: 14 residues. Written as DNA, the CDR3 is TGTGCCAGTAGTGAGGGGGCCGGCAATCAGCCCCAGCATTTT. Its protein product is CASSEGAGNQPQHF.

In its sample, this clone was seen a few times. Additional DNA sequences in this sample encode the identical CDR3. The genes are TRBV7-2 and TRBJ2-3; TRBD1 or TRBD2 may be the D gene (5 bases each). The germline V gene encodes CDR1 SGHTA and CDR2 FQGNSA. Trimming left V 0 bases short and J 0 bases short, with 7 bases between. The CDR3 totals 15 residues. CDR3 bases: TGTGCCAGCAGCTTAGCGGGGGTGAGCACAGATACGCAGTATTTT. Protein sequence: CASSLAGVSTDTQYF.

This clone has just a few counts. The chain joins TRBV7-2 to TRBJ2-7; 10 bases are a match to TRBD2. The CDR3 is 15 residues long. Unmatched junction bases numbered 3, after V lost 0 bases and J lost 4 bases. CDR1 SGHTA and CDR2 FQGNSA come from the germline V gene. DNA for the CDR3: TGTGCCAGCAGCTTAGCCCCTAGCGGGGGTTACGAGCAGTACTTC. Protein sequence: CASSLAPSGGYEQYF.

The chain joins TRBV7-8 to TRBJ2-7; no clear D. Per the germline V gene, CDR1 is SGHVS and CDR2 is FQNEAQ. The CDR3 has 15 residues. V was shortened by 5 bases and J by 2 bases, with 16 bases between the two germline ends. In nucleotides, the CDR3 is TGTGCCAGCAGCCCGGCGAACCCACGGGCCTACGAGCAGTACTTC. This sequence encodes CASSPANPRAYEQYF.

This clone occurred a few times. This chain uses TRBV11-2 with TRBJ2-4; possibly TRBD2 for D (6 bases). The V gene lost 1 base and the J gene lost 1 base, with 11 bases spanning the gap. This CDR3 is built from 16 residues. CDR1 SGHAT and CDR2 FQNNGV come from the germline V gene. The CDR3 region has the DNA TGTGCCAGCAGCTTAGCTGGGCGGGGCGCCAAAAACATTCAGTACTTC. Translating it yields CASSLAGRGAKNIQYF.

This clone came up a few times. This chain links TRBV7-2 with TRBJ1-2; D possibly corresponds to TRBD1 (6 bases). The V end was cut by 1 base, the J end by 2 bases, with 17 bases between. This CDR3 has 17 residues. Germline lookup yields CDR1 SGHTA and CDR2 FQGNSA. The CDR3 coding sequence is TGTGCCAGCAGCTTAGGTGGATCGAGACAGGAAAACTATGGCTACACCTTC. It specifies CASSLGGSRQENYGYTF.

This CDR3 is CASSVERINSPLHF. The CDR3 DNA reads TGTGCCAGCAGCGTAGAACGGATAAATTCACCCCTCCACTTT. The chain combines TRBV9 with TRBJ1-6; no clear D gene. V dropped 0 bases and J dropped 7 bases, with 8 bases sitting between them. Germline V gene sequence: CDR1 SGDLS, CDR2 YYNGEE. The CDR3 is 14 residues long. Filled out from reference TRBV9 and TRBJ1-6, the complete variable domain reads DSGVTQTPKHLITATGQRVTLRCSPRSGDLSVYWYQQSLDQGLQFLIQYYNGEERAKGNILERFSAQQFPDLHSELNLSSLELGDSALYFCASSVERINSPLHFGNGTRLTVT.

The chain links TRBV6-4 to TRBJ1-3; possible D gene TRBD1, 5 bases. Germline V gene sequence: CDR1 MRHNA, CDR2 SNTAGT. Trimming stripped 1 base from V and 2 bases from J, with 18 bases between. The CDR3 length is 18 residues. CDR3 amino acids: CASSDWKNWGFPGNTIYF. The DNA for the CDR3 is TGTGCCAGCAGTGACTGGAAGAATTGGGGGTTCCCTGGAAACACCATATATTTT.

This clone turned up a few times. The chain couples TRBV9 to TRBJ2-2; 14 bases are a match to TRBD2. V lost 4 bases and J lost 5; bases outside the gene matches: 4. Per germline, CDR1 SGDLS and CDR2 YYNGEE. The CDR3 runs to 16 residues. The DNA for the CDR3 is TGTGCCAGCAGCCCACGGACTAGCGGGGGGACCGGGGAGCTGTTTTTT. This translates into CASSPRTSGGTGELFF.

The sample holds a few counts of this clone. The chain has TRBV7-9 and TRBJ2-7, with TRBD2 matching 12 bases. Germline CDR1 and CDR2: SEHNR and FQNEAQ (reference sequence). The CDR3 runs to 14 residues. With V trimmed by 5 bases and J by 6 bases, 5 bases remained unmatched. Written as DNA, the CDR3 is TGTGCCAGCAGCGCCGGACTAGCGGGGAGCGAGCAGTACTTC. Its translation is CASSAGLAGSEQYF.

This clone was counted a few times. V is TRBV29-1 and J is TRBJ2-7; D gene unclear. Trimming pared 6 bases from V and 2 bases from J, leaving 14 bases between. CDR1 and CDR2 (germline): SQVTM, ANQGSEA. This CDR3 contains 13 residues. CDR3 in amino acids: CSVAQGQTYEQYF. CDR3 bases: TGCAGCGTGGCCCAAGGGCAAACCTACGAGCAGTACTTC.

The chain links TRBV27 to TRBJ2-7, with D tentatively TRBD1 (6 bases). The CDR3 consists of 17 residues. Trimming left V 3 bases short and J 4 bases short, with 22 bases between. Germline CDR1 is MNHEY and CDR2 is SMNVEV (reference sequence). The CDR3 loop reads CASSFLPGPQGIYEQYF. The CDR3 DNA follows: TGTGCCAGCAGTTTTTTGCCGGGACCTCAGGGGATATACGAGCAGTACTTC.

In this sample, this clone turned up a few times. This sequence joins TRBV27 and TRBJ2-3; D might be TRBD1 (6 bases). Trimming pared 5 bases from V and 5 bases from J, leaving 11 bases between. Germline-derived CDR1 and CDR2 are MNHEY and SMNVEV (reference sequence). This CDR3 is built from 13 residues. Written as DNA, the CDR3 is TGTGCCAGCAGTCACGGGACAATAGATACGCAGTATTTT. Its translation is CASSHGTIDTQYF.

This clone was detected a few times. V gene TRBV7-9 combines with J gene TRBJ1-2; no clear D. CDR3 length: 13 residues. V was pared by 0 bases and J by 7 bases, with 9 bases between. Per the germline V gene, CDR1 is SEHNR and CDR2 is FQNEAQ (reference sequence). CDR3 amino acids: CASSLADRPGYTF. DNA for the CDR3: TGTGCCAGCAGCTTAGCCGACCGCCCTGGCTACACCTTC.

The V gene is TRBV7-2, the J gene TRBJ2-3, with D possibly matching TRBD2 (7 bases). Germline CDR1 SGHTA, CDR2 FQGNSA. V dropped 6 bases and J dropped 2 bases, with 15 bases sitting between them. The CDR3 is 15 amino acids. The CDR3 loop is CASRLWRGLTDTQYF. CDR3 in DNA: TGTGCCAGCAGACTTTGGCGGGGGCTCACAGATACGCAGTATTTT.

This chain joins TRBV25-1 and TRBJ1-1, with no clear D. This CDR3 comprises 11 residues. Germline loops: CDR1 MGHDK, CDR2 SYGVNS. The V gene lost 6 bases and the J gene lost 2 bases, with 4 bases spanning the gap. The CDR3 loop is CASSLNTEAFF. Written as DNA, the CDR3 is TGTGCCAGCAGCCTAAACACTGAAGCTTTCTTT.

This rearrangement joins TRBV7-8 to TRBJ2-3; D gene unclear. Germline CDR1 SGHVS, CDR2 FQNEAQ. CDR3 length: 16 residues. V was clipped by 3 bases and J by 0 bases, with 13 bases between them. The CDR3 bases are TGTGCCAGCAGCTTGCTAGTAGCCAAGAGCACAGATACGCAGTATTTT. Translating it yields CASSLLVAKSTDTQYF. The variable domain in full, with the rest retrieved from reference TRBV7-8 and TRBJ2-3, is GAGVSQSPRYKVAKRGQDVALRCDPISGHVSLFWYQQALGQGPEFLTYFQNEAQLDKSGLPSDRFFAERPEGSVSTLKIQRTQQEDSAVYLCASSLLVAKSTDTQYFGPGTRLTVL.

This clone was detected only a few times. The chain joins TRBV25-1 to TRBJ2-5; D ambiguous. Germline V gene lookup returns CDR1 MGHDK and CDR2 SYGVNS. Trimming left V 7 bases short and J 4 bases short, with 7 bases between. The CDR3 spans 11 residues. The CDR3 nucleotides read TGTGCCAGCATCTTTAGAGAGACCCAGTACTTC. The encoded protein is CASIFRETQYF.

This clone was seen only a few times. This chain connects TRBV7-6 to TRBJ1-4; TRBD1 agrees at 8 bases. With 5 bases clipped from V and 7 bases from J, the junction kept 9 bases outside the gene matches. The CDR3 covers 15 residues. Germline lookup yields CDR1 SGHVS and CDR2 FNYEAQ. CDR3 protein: CASSHGQGIGEKLFF. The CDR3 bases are TGTGCCAGCAGCCACGGACAGGGTATTGGTGAAAAACTGTTTTTT. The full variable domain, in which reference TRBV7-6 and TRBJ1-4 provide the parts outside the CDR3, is GAGVSQSPRYKVTKRGQDVALRCDPISGHVSLYWYRQALGQGPEFLTYFNYEAQQDKSGLPNDRFSAERPEGSISTLTIQRTEQRDSAMYRCASSHGQGIGEKLFFGSGTQLSVL.

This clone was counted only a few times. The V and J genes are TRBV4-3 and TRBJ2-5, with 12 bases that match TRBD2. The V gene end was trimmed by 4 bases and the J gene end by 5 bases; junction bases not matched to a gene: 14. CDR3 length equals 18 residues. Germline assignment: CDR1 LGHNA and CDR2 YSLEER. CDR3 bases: TGCGCCAGCAGCCCAGAAACCTCTAGCGGGGGGGTGGAGGAGACCCAGTACTTC. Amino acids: CASSPETSSGGVEETQYF.

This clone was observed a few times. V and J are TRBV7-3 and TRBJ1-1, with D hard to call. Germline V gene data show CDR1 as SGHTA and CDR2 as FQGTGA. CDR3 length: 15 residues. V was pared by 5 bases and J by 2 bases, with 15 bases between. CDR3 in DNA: TGTGCCAGCAGCCCTTCCGGGCTGCAAAACACTGAAGCTTTCTTT. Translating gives CASSPSGLQNTEAFF.

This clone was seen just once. The CDR3 DNA sequence: TGTGCCAGTAGTATCAAGTACGACAGGGTCCCCGGGGAGCTGTTTTTT. The encoded protein is CASSIKYDRVPGELFF. The gene calls are TRBV19 and TRBJ2-2, with TRBD1 identical over 7 bases. The CDR3 loop spans 16 amino acids. CDR1 is LNHDA and CDR2 is SQIVND in the germline V gene (reference sequence). V trimming: 3 bases; J trimming: 6 bases; junction bases outside the gene matches: 10.

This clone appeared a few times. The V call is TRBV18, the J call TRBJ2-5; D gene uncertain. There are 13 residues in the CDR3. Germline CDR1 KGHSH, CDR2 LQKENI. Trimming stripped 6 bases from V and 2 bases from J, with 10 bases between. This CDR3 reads CASSASLQETQYF. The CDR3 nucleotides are TGTGCCAGCTCCGCAAGTTTACAAGAGACCCAGTACTTC.

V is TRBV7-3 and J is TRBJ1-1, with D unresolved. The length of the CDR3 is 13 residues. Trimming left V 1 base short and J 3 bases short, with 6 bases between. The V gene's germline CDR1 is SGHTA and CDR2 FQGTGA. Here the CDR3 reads CASSLIGDTEAFF. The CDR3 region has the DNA TGTGCCAGCAGCTTAATTGGGGACACTGAAGCTTTCTTT.

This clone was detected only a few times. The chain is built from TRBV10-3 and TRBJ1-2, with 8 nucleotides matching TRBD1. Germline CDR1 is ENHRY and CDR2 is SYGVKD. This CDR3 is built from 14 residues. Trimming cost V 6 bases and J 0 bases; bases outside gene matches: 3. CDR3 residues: CAISNRGTNYGYTF. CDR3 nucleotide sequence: TGTGCCATCAGCAACAGGGGGACTAACTATGGCTACACCTTC.

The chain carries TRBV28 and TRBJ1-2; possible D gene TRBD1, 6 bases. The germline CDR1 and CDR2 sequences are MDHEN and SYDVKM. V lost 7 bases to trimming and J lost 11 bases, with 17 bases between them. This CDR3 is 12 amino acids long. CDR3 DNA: TGTGCCAGCACCCTCCCAGGGGAAGGTTACACCTTC. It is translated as CASTLPGEGYTF.